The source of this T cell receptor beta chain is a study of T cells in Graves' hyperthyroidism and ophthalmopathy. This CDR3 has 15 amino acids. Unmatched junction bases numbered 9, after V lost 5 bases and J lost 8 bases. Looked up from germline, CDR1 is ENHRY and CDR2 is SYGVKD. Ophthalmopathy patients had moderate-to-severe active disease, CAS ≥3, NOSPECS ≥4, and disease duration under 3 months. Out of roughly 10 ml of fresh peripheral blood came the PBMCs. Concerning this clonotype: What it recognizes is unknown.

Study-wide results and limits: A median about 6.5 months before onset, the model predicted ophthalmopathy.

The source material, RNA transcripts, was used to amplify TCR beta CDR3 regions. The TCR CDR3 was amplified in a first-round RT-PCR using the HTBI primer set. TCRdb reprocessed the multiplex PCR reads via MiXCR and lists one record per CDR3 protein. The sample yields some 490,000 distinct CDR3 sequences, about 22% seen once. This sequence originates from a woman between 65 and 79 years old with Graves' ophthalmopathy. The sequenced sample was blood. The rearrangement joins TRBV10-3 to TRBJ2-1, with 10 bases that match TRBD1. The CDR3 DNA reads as TGTGCCATCAGTTTAAGACAGGGGGCGTTGGATGAGCAGTTCTTC. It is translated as CAISLRQGALDEQFF.